The entry below gives a single T cell receptor (beta chain) sequence along with its context. Its antigen is currently unknown. CDR1 and CDR2 (germline): MDHEN, SYDVKM. The CDR3 is 17 residues long. V lost 6 bases, J lost 2 bases, and 16 bases stayed unmatched. One heparinised blood draw, averaging roughly 0.12 L, came from each donor. The whole isolated RNA underwent reverse transcription, so sequencing captured expressed TCRB transcripts. The protocol was immunoSEQ multiplex PCR, while the TCRdb copy is restricted to in-frame clones and leaves out a portion. Here the sample spans around 30,000 clones, almost 65% being singletons. The sample comes from a study of beta chain features in type 1 diabetes. Study-wide context: All samples yielded 107,917,701 examined sorted cells. Whole-study results and caveats: It was not settled here whether HLA type affects TCRB rearrangement. Shortening of TCRB CDR3s, moderate but significant, appeared in all four CD4+ subsets of Type 1 diabetes patients.

The receptor comes from a woman aged 25 to 39 with type 1 diabetes. Sample: Tregs from blood. This chain joins TRBV28 and TRBJ2-7, with 7 bases matching TRBD1. The CDR3 loop reads CASSVRTGTAKTYEQYF. In DNA, the CDR3 is TGTGCCAGCAGCGTCCGGACCGGGACAGCGAAGACCTACGAGCAGTACTTC.